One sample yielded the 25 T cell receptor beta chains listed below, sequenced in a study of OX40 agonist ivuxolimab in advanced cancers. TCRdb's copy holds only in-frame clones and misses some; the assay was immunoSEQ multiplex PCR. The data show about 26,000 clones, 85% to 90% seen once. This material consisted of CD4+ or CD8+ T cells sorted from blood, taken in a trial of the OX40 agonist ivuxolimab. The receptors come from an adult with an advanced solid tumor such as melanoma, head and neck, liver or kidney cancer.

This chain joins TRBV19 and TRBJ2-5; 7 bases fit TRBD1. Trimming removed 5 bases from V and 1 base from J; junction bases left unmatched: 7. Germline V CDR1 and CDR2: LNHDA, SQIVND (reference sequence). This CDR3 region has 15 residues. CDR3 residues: CASSGWTGTQETQYF. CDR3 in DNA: TGTGCCAGTAGTGGGTGGACAGGCACCCAAGAGACCCAGTACTTC.

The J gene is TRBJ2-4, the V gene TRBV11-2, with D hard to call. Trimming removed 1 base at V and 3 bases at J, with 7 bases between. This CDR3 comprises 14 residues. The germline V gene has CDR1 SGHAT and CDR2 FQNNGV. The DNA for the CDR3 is TGTGCCAGCAGCTTAGCGGGTGGCAAAAACATTCAGTACTTC. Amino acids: CASSLAGGKNIQYF. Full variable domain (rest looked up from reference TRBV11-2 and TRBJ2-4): EAGVAQSPRYKIIEKRQSVAFWCNPISGHATLYWYQQILGQGPKLLIQFQNNGVVDDSQLPKDRFSAERLKGVDSTLKIQPAKLEDSAVYLCASSLAGGKNIQYFGAGTRLSVL.

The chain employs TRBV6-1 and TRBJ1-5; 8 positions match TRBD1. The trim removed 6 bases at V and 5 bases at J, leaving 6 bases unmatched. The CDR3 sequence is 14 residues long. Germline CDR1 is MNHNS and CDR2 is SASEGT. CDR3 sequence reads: CASRDRGGDQPQHF. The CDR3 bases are TGTGCCAGCAGAGACAGGGGTGGCGATCAGCCCCAGCATTTT.

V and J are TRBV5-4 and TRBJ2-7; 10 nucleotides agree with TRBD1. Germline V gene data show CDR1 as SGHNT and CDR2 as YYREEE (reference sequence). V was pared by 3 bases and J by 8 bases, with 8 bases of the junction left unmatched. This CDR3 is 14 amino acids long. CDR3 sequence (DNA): TGTGCCAGCAGCTCTGGACAGGGGGTTAGTAAGCAGTACTTC. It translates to CASSSGQGVSKQYF.

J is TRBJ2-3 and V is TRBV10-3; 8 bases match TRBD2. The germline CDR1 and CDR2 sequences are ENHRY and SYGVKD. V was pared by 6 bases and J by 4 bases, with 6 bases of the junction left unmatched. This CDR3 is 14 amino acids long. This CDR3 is CAISTGGFADTQYF. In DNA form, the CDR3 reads TGTGCCATCAGCACGGGAGGGTTTGCAGATACGCAGTATTTT.

The CDR3 loop reads CASSLTGANVLTF. In DNA, the CDR3 is TGTGCCAGCAGCTTGACTGGGGCCAACGTCCTGACTTTC. V and J are TRBV5-4 and TRBJ2-6; D is undetermined. The CDR3 spans 13 residues. Germline CDR1 is SGHNT and CDR2 is YYREEE (reference sequence). Trimming pared 1 base from V and 2 bases from J, leaving 1 base between.

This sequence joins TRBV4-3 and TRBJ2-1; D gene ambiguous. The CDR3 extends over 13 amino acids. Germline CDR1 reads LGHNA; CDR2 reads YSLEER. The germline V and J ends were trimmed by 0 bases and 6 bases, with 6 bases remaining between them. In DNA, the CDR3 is TGCGCCAGCAGCCAAGACAAGGGCAATGAGCAGTTCTTC. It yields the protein CASSQDKGNEQFF.

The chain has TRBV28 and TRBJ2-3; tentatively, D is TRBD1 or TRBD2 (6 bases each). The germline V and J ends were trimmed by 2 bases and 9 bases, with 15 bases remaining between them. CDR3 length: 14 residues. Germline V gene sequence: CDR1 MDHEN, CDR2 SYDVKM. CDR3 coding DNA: TGTGCCAGCAGTTTAAGGGGGGCCTATTACACGCAGTATTTT. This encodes CASSLRGAYYTQYF.

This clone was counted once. CDR3 protein: CASSPTSGLKYEQYF. Here the CDR3 DNA reads TGTGCCAGCAGCCCAACTAGCGGCTTGAAGTACGAGCAGTACTTC. J is TRBJ2-7 and V is TRBV7-9, with 8 bases that match TRBD2. The CDR3 runs to 15 residues. Germline CDR1 SEHNR, CDR2 FQNEAQ (reference sequence). The ends lost 5 bases at V and 4 bases at J; junction bases unmatched: 10.

This CDR3 is CASSAKPGTGAYTEAFF. CDR3 DNA: TGTGCCAGCAGCGCTAAACCCGGGACAGGGGCATACACTGAAGCTTTCTTT. The J gene is TRBJ1-1, the V gene TRBV7-9; 10 bases align to TRBD1. The germline CDR1 and CDR2 sequences are SEHNR and FQNEAQ (reference sequence). The CDR3 runs 17 residues. With 5 bases clipped from V and 3 bases from J, the junction kept 12 bases outside the gene matches.

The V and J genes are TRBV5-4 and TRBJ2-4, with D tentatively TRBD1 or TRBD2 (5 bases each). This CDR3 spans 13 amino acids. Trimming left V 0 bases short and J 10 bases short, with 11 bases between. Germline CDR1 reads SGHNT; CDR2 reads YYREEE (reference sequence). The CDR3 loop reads CASSLDSEGIQYF. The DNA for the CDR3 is TGTGCCAGCAGCTTGGACAGCGAGGGGATTCAGTACTTC. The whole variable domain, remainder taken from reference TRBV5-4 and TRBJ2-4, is ETGVTQSPTHLIKTRGQQVTLRCSSQSGHNTVSWYQQALGQGPQFIFQYYREEENGRGNFPPRFSGLQFPNYSSELNVNALELDDSALYLCASSLDSEGIQYFGAGTRLSVL.

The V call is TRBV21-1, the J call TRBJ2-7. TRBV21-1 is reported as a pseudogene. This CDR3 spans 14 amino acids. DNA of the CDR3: TGTGCCAGCAGATCTTCGGGACCTTCCTACGAGCAGTACTTC. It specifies CASRSSGPSYEQYF.

For the CDR3, the DNA is TGTGCCAGCAGTGGGGGACTAGAGAATGAGCAGTTCTTC. Its protein is CASSGGLENEQFF. The V and J genes are TRBV2 and TRBJ2-1, with TRBD2 identical over 8 bases. From germline, CDR1 is SNHLY and CDR2 FYNNEI. This CDR3 region has 13 residues. The ends lost 4 bases at V and 7 bases at J; junction bases unmatched: 3.

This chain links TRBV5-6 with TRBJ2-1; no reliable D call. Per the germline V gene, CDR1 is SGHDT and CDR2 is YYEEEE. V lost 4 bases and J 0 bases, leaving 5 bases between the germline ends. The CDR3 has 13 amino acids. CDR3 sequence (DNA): TGTGCCAGCAGCCCCTACTCCTACAATGAGCAGTTCTTC. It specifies CASSPYSYNEQFF.

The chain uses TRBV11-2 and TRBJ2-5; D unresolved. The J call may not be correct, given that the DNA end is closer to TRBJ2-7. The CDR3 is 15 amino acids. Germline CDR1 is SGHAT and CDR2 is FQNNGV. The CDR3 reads CASSSFGRNSYEQYF. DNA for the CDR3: TGTGCCAGCAGCTCCTTCGGACGGAACTCCTACGAGCAGTACTTC.

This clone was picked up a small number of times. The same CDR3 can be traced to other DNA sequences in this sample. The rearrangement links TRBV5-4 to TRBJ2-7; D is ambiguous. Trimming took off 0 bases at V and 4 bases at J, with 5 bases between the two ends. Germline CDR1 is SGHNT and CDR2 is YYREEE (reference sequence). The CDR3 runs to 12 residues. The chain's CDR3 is CASSLGGYEQYF. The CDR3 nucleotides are TGTGCCAGCAGCTTGGGTGGGTACGAGCAGTACTTC. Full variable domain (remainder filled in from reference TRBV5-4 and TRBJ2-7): ETGVTQSPTHLIKTRGQQVTLRCSSQSGHNTVSWYQQALGQGPQFIFQYYREEENGRGNFPPRFSGLQFPNYSSELNVNALELDDSALYLCASSLGGYEQYFGPGTRLTVT.

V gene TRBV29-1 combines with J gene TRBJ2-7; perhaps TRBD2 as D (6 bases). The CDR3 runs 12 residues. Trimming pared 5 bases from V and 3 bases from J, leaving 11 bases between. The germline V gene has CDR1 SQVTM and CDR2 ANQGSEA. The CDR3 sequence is CSVLAGSYEQYF. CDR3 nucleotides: TGCAGCGTTTTGGCGGGGAGCTACGAGCAGTACTTC.

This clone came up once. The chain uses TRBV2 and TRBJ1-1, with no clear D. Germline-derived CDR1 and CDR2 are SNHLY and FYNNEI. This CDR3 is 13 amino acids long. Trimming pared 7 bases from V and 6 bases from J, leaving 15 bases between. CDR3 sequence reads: CASTGMEGPEAFF. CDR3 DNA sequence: TGTGCCAGCACTGGGATGGAAGGACCTGAAGCTTTCTTT.

CDR3: CASSSGTGYEQYF. CDR3 nucleotides: TGTGCCAGCAGTTCCGGGACAGGCTACGAGCAGTACTTC. The gene calls are TRBV2 and TRBJ2-7; 8 nucleotides line up with TRBD1. Germline CDR1 reads SNHLY; CDR2 reads FYNNEI. The CDR3 runs 13 residues. V shed 5 bases, J shed 3 bases, and the junction held 3 bases outside the gene matches.

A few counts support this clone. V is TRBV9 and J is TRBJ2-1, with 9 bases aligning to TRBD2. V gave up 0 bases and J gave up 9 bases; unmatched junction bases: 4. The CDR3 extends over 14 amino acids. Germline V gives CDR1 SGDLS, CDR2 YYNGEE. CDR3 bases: TGTGCCAGCAGCGTAGTAGCGGGGGCGACTGAGCAGTTCTTC. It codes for CASSVVAGATEQFF.

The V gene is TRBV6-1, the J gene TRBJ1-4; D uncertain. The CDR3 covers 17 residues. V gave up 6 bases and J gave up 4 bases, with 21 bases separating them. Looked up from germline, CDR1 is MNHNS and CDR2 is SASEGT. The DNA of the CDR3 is TGTGCCAGCAGGGAATACGGCGCTCCCTCATTTAATGAAAAACTGTTTTTT. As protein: CASREYGAPSFNEKLFF.

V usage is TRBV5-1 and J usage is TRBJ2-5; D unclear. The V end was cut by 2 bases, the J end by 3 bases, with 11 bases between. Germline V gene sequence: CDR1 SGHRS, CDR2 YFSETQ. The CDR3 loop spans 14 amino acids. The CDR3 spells CASSFLSSEETQYF. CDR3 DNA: TGCGCCAGCAGCTTTTTATCGTCAGAAGAGACCCAGTACTTC.

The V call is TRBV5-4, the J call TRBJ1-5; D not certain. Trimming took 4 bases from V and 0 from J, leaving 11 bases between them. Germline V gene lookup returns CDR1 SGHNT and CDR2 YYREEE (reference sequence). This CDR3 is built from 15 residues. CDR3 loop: CASSPKEDSNQPQHF. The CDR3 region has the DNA TGTGCCAGCAGCCCAAAAGAAGATAGCAATCAGCCCCAGCATTTT.

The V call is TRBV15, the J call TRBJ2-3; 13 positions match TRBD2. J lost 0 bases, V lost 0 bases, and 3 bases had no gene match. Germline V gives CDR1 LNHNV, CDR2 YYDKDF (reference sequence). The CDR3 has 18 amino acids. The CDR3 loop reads CATSRDRLAGGSTDTQYF. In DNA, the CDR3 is TGTGCCACCAGCAGAGATCGACTAGCGGGGGGCAGCACAGATACGCAGTATTTT.

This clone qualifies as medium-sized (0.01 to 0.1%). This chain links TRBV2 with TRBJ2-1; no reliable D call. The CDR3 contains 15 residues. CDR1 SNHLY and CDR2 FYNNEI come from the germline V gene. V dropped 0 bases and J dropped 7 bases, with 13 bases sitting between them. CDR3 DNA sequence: TGTGCCAGCAGTGAAGCGTCTATTATCATAAATGAGCAGTTCTTC. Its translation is CASSEASIIINEQFF.